The rows below give T cell receptor beta chains drawn from one sample of a study of T cell responses to AZD1222 COVID-19 vaccine. The repertoire was sequenced with immunoSEQ multiplex PCR; TCRdb's copy has only in-frame clones and lacks some. The sample records tens of thousands of clones, roughly 90% being singletons. Sequenced material: peripheral blood, taken 28 days after the second AZD1222 dose. These receptors all stem from an adult who received the AZD1222 COVID-19 vaccine. Both conserved end residues are part of each CDR3. The D gene is left open where the match is weak. Some rows mark clone size as missing; the rest say once, few, many or name a class of expanded clone.

>TRBJ2-3|TRBD2|TRBV28|-
TGTGCCCCGCGGGAGGGGACCAAGACAGATACGCAGTATTTT
CAPREGTKTDTQYF
>TRBJ1-2|TRBD1|TRBV5-1|-
TGCGCCAGCAGCTTTGGGGACAGAGACTATGGCTACACCTTC
CASSFGDRDYGYTF
>TRBJ2-2|-|TRBV11-2|-
TGTGCCAGCAGCTTAAGGGCAACCGCGTCCGGGGAGCTGTTTTTT
CASSLRATASGELFF
>TRBJ2-2|-|TRBV11-3|-
TGTGCCAGCAGCTTGGACGGGGAGCTGTTTTTT
CASSLDGELFF
>TRBJ2-7|TRBD2|TRBV5-4|-
TGTGCCAGCAGCTTGGCCGGGACTAGCATGAGCTCCTACGAGCAGTACTTC
CASSLAGTSMSSYEQYF
>TRBJ1-1|-|TRBV19|once
TGTGCCAGTAGTATAGTGGTGGGGAACACTGAAGCTTTCTTT
CASSIVVGNTEAFF
>TRBJ1-2|TRBD1|TRBV7-3|-
TGTGCCAGCAGCTTAGGTCCGGGACAGACTAACTATGGCTACACCTTC
CASSLGPGQTNYGYTF
>TRBJ2-3|TRBD2|TRBV6-5|-
TGTGCCAGCAAGGCGGGAGGCTTCACAGATACGCAGTATTTT
CASKAGGFTDTQYF
>TRBJ2-2|-|TRBV28|once
TGTGCCAGCAGTTTAGTCCAGGGTACCGGGGAGCTGTTTTTT
CASSLVQGTGELFF
>TRBJ1-4|-|TRBV5-1|-
TGCGCCAGCAGCCCAGACCTTGGCCCCGTGAATAAGGTGTTTTTT
CASSPDLGPVNKVFF
>TRBJ1-3|TRBD1|TRBV5-4|-
TGTGCCAGCAGTTTACAGGGGACTGGAAACACCATATATTTT
CASSLQGTGNTIYF
>TRBJ1-5|-|TRBV4-2|-
TGTGCCAGCAGCCAAGATAGCGGGATACAGCCCCAGCATTTT
CASSQDSGIQPQHF
>TRBJ2-5|TRBD2|TRBV19|-
TGTGCCAGTAGTGCTAGCGGGAGAGAGACCCAGTACTTC
CASSASGRETQYF
>TRBJ1-1|-|TRBV18|few
TGTGCCAGCTCACCGGCTCCGGGGGGGGATGCTTTCTTT
CASSPAPGGDAFF
>TRBJ1-2|-|TRBV19|-
TGTGCCAGTTCCGACTCCTACGGTCCCCTAGGCTACACCTTC
CASSDSYGPLGYTF
>TRBJ2-7|TRBD2|TRBV4-2|-
TGTGCCAGCAGCCAAGATGCGGGAGGCCCCTACGAGCAGTACTTC
CASSQDAGGPYEQYF
>TRBJ2-3|-|TRBV4-2|once
TGTGCCAGCAGCCAAGCGACTAGCAGAGGGGGGGCAGATACGCAGTATTTT
CASSQATSRGGADTQYF
>TRBJ1-3|TRBD1|TRBV9|-
TGTGCCAGCAGCGTGGACAGGTTATCTGGAAACACCATATATTTT
CASSVDRLSGNTIYF
>TRBJ2-1|-|TRBV24-1|-
TGTGCCACCAGTGGTTCCTTATCTGTATACAATGAGCAGTTCTTC
CATSGSLSVYNEQFF
>TRBJ2-6|TRBD1|TRBV5-1|once
TGCGCCAGCAGCCGACAAGGGGACAGCTCTGGGGCCAACGTCCTGACTTTC
CASSRQGDSSGANVLTF
>TRBJ2-7|-|TRBV2|few
TGTGCCAGCACTCGGGGGCTAAGAGCTTACGAGCAGTACTTC
CASTRGLRAYEQYF
>TRBJ2-7|TRBD1|TRBV7-9|once
TGTGCCAGCAGCATGGGACAGGGGGCAAACGAGCAGTACTTC
CASSMGQGANEQYF
>TRBJ2-1|TRBD2|TRBV5-1|-
TGCGCCAGCAGCCCCACGGGGTTGATAGCGGGAGGAATCCTTGAGCAGTTCTTC
CASSPTGLIAGGILEQFF
>TRBJ2-7|TRBD1|TRBV7-9|-
TGTGCCAGCAGCCCGGGACAGGGTTACGAGCAGTACTTC
CASSPGQGYEQYF
>TRBJ2-7|-|TRBV5-8|-
TGTGCCAGCAGCAAGTACGCGACAGACGAGCAGTACTTC
CASSKYATDEQYF
>TRBJ2-7|-|TRBV15|-
TGTGCCACCAGCAGAGATCGCACAGGTTCCTACGAGCAGTACTTC
CATSRDRTGSYEQYF
>TRBJ2-1|-|TRBV19|-
TGTGCCAGTAGTATAGACCCCGACAGGGAGGCGCAGTTCTTC
CASSIDPDREAQFF
>TRBJ1-5|TRBD1|TRBV28|-
TGTGCCAGCTCCGTACCTGGGACAGGCAATCAGCCCCAGCATTTT
CASSVPGTGNQPQHF
>TRBJ1-3|TRBD1|TRBV9|once
TGTGCCAGCAGCGTAGGCCGGGACAGACCTGGAAACACCATATATTTT
CASSVGRDRPGNTIYF
>TRBJ2-7|-|TRBV29-1|-
TGCAGCGGCCGGCACGAGCAGTACTTC
CSGRHEQYF
>TRBJ1-2|-|TRBV30|-
TGTGCCTCCCTGAGTGGAGGGAGCGGCTACACCTTC
CASLSGGSGYTF
>TRBJ2-7|-|TRBV11-3|-
TGTGCCAGCAGCTTAGACAGGGCCCGTCTCTACGAGCAGTACTTC
CASSLDRARLYEQYF
>TRBJ1-4|-|TRBV14|-
TGTGCCAGCAGCCAAGGGGGGCGCGTGGGTGAAAAACTGTTTTTT
CASSQGGRVGEKLFF
>TRBJ2-2|-|TRBV10-3|-
TGTGCCATCAGTGAGCCGGAGGACTCCGACACCGGGGAGCTGTTTTTT
CAISEPEDSDTGELFF
>TRBJ1-4|-|TRBV6-6|-
TGTGCCAGCAGTTACGGCTCAAATGTGGGTAATGAAAAACTGTTTTTT
CASSYGSNVGNEKLFF
>TRBJ2-5|-|TRBV7-2|-
TGTGCCAGCAGCCCGTCCCAAGAGACCCAGTACTTC
CASSPSQETQYF
>TRBJ2-7|-|TRBV3-1/TRBV3-2|once
TGTGCCAGCAGCGGACAGAACTACGAGCAGTACTTC
CASSGQNYEQYF
>TRBJ1-1|-|TRBV5-1|-
TGCGCCAGCAGTTTACAGATAAACACTGAAGCTTTCTTT
CASSLQINTEAFF
>TRBJ2-7|TRBD1|TRBV28|-
TGTGCCAGCAGACCGTCCGGGACAGGGTTCTACGAGCAGTACTTC
CASRPSGTGFYEQYF
>TRBJ2-7|-|TRBV6-2/TRBV6-3|-
TGTGCCAGCAGTTACCCGGACAGGGAGGGCTACGAGCAGTACTTC
CASSYPDREGYEQYF